This entry lists 14 T cell receptor beta chains sequenced from one sample in a study of T cells in Graves' hyperthyroidism and ophthalmopathy. There were TCR beta CDR3 regions amplified from RNA transcripts. Initially, a first-round RT-PCR of the TCR CDR3 employed the HTBI primer set. TCRdb processed the multiplex PCR reads anew with MiXCR; each CDR3 protein has one entry. The table has hundreds of thousands of distinct CDR3 sequences, approximately 25% seen once. Sequencing was done on a sample of blood. These receptors came from a woman aged 25 to 45 with Graves' ophthalmopathy.

The table lists this clonotype with many counts. The gene calls are TRBV12-3 or TRBV12-4 and TRBJ2-6; D is perhaps TRBD2 (6 bases). V was trimmed by 5 bases and J by 0 bases, leaving 14 bases between them. CDR3 length equals 17 residues. The CDR3 DNA follows: TGTGCCAGCAGTCTCATGCGCGGGGTCTCTGGGGCCAACGTCCTGACTTTC. Translation: CASSLMRGVSGANVLTF.

V and J are TRBV6-1 and TRBJ1-6, with 7 bases that match TRBD1. Germline CDR1 reads MNHNS; CDR2 reads SASEGT. J lost 4 bases, V lost 7 bases, and 7 bases had no gene match. This CDR3 is 15 amino acids long. The CDR3 DNA sequence: TGTGCCAGCATGAAAAAGGGACAGTATAATTCACCCCTCCACTTT. Translation: CASMKKGQYNSPLHF.

V is TRBV24-1 and J is TRBJ2-7, with TRBD1 matching 9 bases. The CDR3 has 16 amino acids. J was trimmed by 3 bases and V by 2 bases; bases with no gene match: 7. CDR1 is KGHDR and CDR2 is SFDVKD in the germline V gene. CDR3 DNA sequence: TGTGCCACCAGTGATTCCGGGACAGGGTCGGACTACGAGCAGTACTTC. It codes for CATSDSGTGSDYEQYF.

The chain recombines TRBV12-3 or TRBV12-4 with TRBJ2-7, with 9 bases matching TRBD1. This CDR3 region has 15 residues. With V trimmed by 4 bases and J by 2 bases, 6 bases remained unmatched. The CDR3 loop is CASSYPGQGTYEQYF. Here the CDR3 DNA reads TGTGCCAGCAGTTACCCGGGACAGGGAACCTACGAGCAGTACTTC.

The sample holds one count of this clonotype. Its ends do not fully match the called genes, so a read error is possible. J is TRBJ1-5 and V is TRBV12-3 or TRBV12-4, with unresolved D. The CDR3 is 14 amino acids. The CDR3 DNA follows: TGTGCCAGCAGTTTAGGGGTGCACAATCAGCCTCAGCATTTT. It yields the protein CASSLGVHNQPQHF.

The sample holds many counts of this clonotype. V is TRBV12-3 or TRBV12-4 and J is TRBJ1-5; 8 bases map to TRBD1. J lost 3 bases, V lost 8 bases, and 3 bases had no gene match. This CDR3 is 13 amino acids long. DNA for the CDR3: TGTGCCAGCGGCCAGGGGGCCAATCAGCCCCAGCATTTT. It codes for CASGQGANQPQHF.

A word on this clonotype: Its ends do not fully match the called genes, so a read error is possible. The chain links TRBV18 to TRBJ1-1, with D unclear. Germline V gene sequence: CDR1 KGHSH, CDR2 LQKENI. This CDR3 has 12 residues. CDR3 protein: CASLPRRGEAFF. The CDR3 DNA sequence: TGTGCCAGCTTACCACGACGCGGGGAAGCTTTCTTT.

V is TRBV20-1 and J is TRBJ2-7, with 11 bases aligning to TRBD2. CDR3 length equals 15 residues. With 2 bases clipped from V and 2 bases from J, the junction kept 5 bases outside the gene matches. Germline CDR1 is DFQATT and CDR2 is SNEGSKA (reference sequence). Here the CDR3 DNA reads TGCAGTGCTAGACTTAGCGGGGGGGGGCCCTACGAGCAGTACTTC. Its protein product is CSARLSGGGPYEQYF.

This clonotype was observed a few times. V and J are TRBV6-1 and TRBJ1-3; a possible D gene is TRBD1 (5 bases). The CDR3 extends over 15 amino acids. CDR1 is MNHNS and CDR2 is SASEGT in the germline V gene. Trimming cost V 6 bases and J 1 base, with 13 bases left between them. This chain's CDR3 is CASSRTGTSGNTIYF. The CDR3, as DNA: TGTGCCAGCAGCAGGACCGGGACGTCTGGAAACACCATATATTTT.

This clonotype was found many times. The chain links TRBV20-1 to TRBJ2-7; maybe TRBD1 (5 bases). Looked up from germline, CDR1 is DFQATT and CDR2 is SNEGSKA (reference sequence). Trimming stripped 4 bases from V and 3 bases from J, with 19 bases between. This CDR3 has 15 residues. CDR3 amino acids: CSAKVKGRPGYEQYF. The CDR3 bases are TGCAGTGCTAAGGTGAAGGGGCGGCCAGGCTACGAGCAGTACTTC.

At least ten counts were recorded for this clonotype. The V gene is TRBV6-2 or TRBV6-3, the J gene TRBJ2-5; TRBD1 matches at 9 bases. The germline V gene has CDR1 MNHEY and CDR2 SVGEGT. The junction had 6 bases not matched to a gene; V was cut back by 5 bases and J by 2 bases. This CDR3 comprises 15 residues. CDR3 nucleotides: TGTGCCAGCAGTCACGAGGGACAGGGACAAGAGACCCAGTACTTC. Its translation is CASSHEGQGQETQYF.

V and J are TRBV11-2 and TRBJ2-5, with 13 positions matching TRBD2. After removal of 4 bases from V and 4 bases from J, the junction contained 3 bases not matched to a gene. The germline V gene has CDR1 SGHAT and CDR2 FQNNGV. The CDR3 runs 15 residues. The CDR3 loop reads CASSYGLAGAETQYF. The DNA for the CDR3 is TGTGCCAGCAGCTACGGACTAGCGGGAGCAGAGACCCAGTACTTC.

This clonotype showed up many times. J is TRBJ1-1 and V is TRBV24-1; perhaps TRBD1 as D (6 bases). Trimming took off 2 bases at V and 0 bases at J, with 9 bases between the two ends. CDR1 and CDR2 (germline): KGHDR, SFDVKD. The CDR3 consists of 15 residues. CDR3 bases: TGTGCCACCAGTGATTCCGGACAGCTGAACACTGAAGCTTTCTTT. Its protein product is CATSDSGQLNTEAFF.

This clonotype showed up just once. This rearrangement joins TRBV12-3 or TRBV12-4 to TRBJ1-1; tentative D call: TRBD1 (5 bases). CDR3 size: 14 residues. The germline V and J ends were trimmed by 8 bases and 3 bases, with 16 bases remaining between them. CDR3 coding DNA: TGTGCCAGCGCCTCCCGTCAGGGAGACACTGAAGCTTTCTTT. Translated: CASASRQGDTEAFF.